Below, 11 T cell receptor beta chains from the same sample are listed, as sequenced in a study of response to subunit inactivated influenza vaccine. TCRdb passed the RT-PCR reads through MiXCR, listing each CDR3 protein once. The profile shows about 520,000 distinct CDR3 sequences, approximately 7.3% of them singletons. Specimen: PBMCs from blood, collected 23 to 25 months after vaccination. The source of these receptors is a man aged 50 to 69 who received an inactivated influenza vaccine.

This clonotype showed up many times. The chain joins TRBV12-3 or TRBV12-4 to TRBJ1-4; D gene ambiguous. This CDR3 spans 12 amino acids. Trimming shortened V by 3 bases and J by 7 bases, and 6 bases separated the two germline ends. CDR3 nucleotides: TGTGCCAGCAGTTTCGGTGGTGAAAAACTGTTTTTT. Protein product: CASSFGGEKLFF.

The rearrangement joins TRBV7-9 to TRBJ2-4; tentatively, D is TRBD1 or TRBD2 (5 bases each). Trimming took 1 base from V and 2 from J, leaving 15 bases between them. CDR3 length: 17 amino acids. The germline gives CDR1 SEHNR, CDR2 FQNEAQ (reference sequence). The CDR3 spells CASSLGGLREPKNIQYF. As DNA, the CDR3 is TGTGCCAGCAGCTTAGGGGGGTTGAGGGAGCCCAAAAACATTCAGTACTTC.

This clonotype occurred many times. The gene calls are TRBV7-2 and TRBJ2-1; D gene unclear. The ends were cut back, 5 bases at V and 4 bases at J, with 9 bases in the middle. The CDR3 has 13 residues. Germline CDR1 reads SGHTA; CDR2 reads FQGNSA. The CDR3 sequence is CASSMGMYNEQFF. The CDR3 DNA sequence: TGTGCCAGCAGCATGGGAATGTACAATGAGCAGTTCTTC.

J is TRBJ2-1 and V is TRBV30, with no clear D. The V gene lost 2 bases and the J gene lost 5 bases, with 10 bases spanning the gap. The CDR3 runs 13 residues. The germline V gene encodes CDR1 GTSNPN and CDR2 SVGIG (reference sequence). DNA of the CDR3: TGTGCCTGGAGTTCTAACACCGACAATGAGCAGTTCTTC. This encodes CAWSSNTDNEQFF.

The table lists this clonotype with a few counts. This chain uses TRBV6-1 with TRBJ2-7; tentatively, D is TRBD2 (6 bases). In germline, CDR1 is MNHNS, CDR2 SASEGT. This CDR3 region has 12 residues. Here the CDR3 reads CAIRAGTYEQYF. As DNA, the CDR3 is TGTGCGATCAGGGCGGGGACCTACGAGCAGTACTTC.

V is TRBV4-3 and J is TRBJ1-4; TRBD1 is a possible D gene (5 bases). The CDR3 is 15 amino acids. Germline V gene data show CDR1 as LGHNA and CDR2 as YSLEER. Trimming shortened V by 4 bases and J by 4 bases, and 13 bases separated the two germline ends. The chain's CDR3 is CASSRAGSGNEKLFF. The CDR3 DNA is TGCGCCAGCAGCCGAGCAGGGTCAGGTAATGAAAAACTGTTTTTT.

This clonotype was recorded many times. V and J are TRBV7-2 and TRBJ2-7; maybe TRBD2 (7 bases). This CDR3 is 15 amino acids long. With 5 bases removed from V and 4 bases from J, the gap between germline ends came to 18 bases. Germline loops: CDR1 SGHTA, CDR2 FQGNSA. DNA of the CDR3: TGTGCCAGCAGCGCCCGAGGGGGGGGCCCTTACGAGCAGTACTTC. Encoded protein: CASSARGGGPYEQYF.

The sample holds a few counts of this clonotype. The chain has TRBV6-2 or TRBV6-3 and TRBJ2-1; 8 bases align to TRBD2. V gave up 5 bases and J gave up 3 bases; unmatched junction bases: 6. CDR1 and CDR2 from the germline V gene are MNHEY and SVGEGT. The CDR3 length is 15 residues. CDR3 protein: CASSRSGALYNEQFF. As DNA, the CDR3 is TGTGCCAGCAGTCGTAGCGGGGCCCTCTACAATGAGCAGTTCTTC.

This chain connects TRBV27 to TRBJ2-4; possibly TRBD1 for D (5 bases). Trimming took off 6 bases at V and 0 bases at J, with 12 bases between the two ends. The length of the CDR3 is 15 residues. Germline CDR1 reads MNHEY; CDR2 reads SMNVEV (reference sequence). The DNA of the CDR3 is TGTGCCAGCAGCAGAGACAGTCTAGCCAAAAACATTCAGTACTTC. Protein sequence: CASSRDSLAKNIQYF.

The chain links TRBV27 to TRBJ2-7; 7 bases fit TRBD1. V dropped 7 bases and J dropped 2; count of bases not matched to a gene: 11. The CDR3 has 15 amino acids. The germline V gene has CDR1 MNHEY and CDR2 SMNVEV (reference sequence). The CDR3 region is CASTRAPGQTYEQYF. DNA of the CDR3: TGTGCCAGCACCCGAGCACCGGGACAGACCTACGAGCAGTACTTC.

J is TRBJ1-1 and V is TRBV20-1; no clear D. V lost 1 base and J 1 base, leaving 7 bases between the germline ends. CDR1 DFQATT and CDR2 SNEGSKA come from the germline V gene (reference sequence). The CDR3 extends over 13 amino acids. The CDR3: CSARAFQNTEAFF. Here the CDR3 DNA reads TGCAGTGCTAGAGCTTTCCAGAACACTGAAGCTTTCTTT.